The 4 T cell receptor beta chains reported below all come from one sample, sequenced in a study of cytomegalovirus exposure and HLA in healthy donors. Measured with immunoSEQ multiplex PCR; TCRdb has only the in-frame clones, and not every one. The sample lists roughly 130,000 clones; roughly nine tenths were seen once. The sequenced material came from PBMCs. The receptor set was obtained from a man in his late teens or twenties in good health and CMV-seronegative.

This chain connects TRBV5-8 to TRBJ2-3, with 10 bases that match TRBD2. J gave up 0 bases and V 4 bases, and 8 bases lay outside the gene matches. The CDR3 contains 17 residues. The germline CDR1 and CDR2 sequences are SGHTS and YDEGEE. The CDR3 spells CASSQETSGLSTDTQYF. CDR3 nucleotide sequence: TGTGCCAGCAGCCAAGAGACTAGCGGGCTTAGCACAGATACGCAGTATTTT.

The chain couples TRBV11-2 to TRBJ2-3; 7 bases match TRBD2. Germline V gives CDR1 SGHAT, CDR2 FQNNGV. The CDR3 loop spans 17 amino acids. Trimming cost V 4 bases and J 0 bases; bases outside gene matches: 10. In nucleotides, the CDR3 is TGTGCCAGCAGCTCCCTCCGCGGGGGTGGGAGCACAGATACGCAGTATTTT. Its translation: CASSSLRGGGSTDTQYF.

V gene TRBV6-5 combines with J gene TRBJ1-1, with 7 bases fitting TRBD1. The trim removed 6 bases at V and 4 bases at J, leaving 8 bases unmatched. The CDR3 consists of 14 residues. Germline loops: CDR1 MNHEY, CDR2 SVGAGI. CDR3 sequence reads: CASRLTGESTEAFF. The CDR3 nucleotides read TGTGCCAGCAGATTAACAGGGGAGAGCACTGAAGCTTTCTTT.

This sequence joins TRBV6-5 and TRBJ1-2; 11 nucleotides align to TRBD1. Trimming at V came to 1 base and at J to 5 bases, leaving 6 bases not matched to a gene. The CDR3 consists of 16 residues. CDR1 and CDR2 (germline): MNHEY, SVGAGI. The CDR3: CASSYYGTGGEYGYTF. CDR3 nucleotide sequence: TGTGCCAGCAGTTACTACGGGACAGGGGGTGAATATGGCTACACCTTC.